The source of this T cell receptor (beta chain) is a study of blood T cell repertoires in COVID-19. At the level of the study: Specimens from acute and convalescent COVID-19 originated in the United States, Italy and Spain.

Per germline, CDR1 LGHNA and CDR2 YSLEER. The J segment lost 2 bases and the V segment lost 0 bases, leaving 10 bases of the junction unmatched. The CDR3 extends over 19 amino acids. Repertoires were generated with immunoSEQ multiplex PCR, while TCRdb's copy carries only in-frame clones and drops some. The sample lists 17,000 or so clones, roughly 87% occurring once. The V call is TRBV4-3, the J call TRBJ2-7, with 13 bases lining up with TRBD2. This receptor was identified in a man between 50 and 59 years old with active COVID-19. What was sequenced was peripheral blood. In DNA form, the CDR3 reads TGCGCCAGCAGCCAAGATCAGGGACTAGCGGGAAGAACCCCCTACGAGCAGTACTTC. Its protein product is CASSQDQGLAGRTPYEQYF.